The 16 T cell receptor beta chains below were found in one sample sequenced in a study of T-cell reconstitution after alpha-beta-depleted transplantation in children. Preparation of the TCRbeta library used unique molecular identifiers. TCRdb fed the PCR reads into MiXCR, producing one record per CDR3 protein. The sample includes 780,000 or so distinct CDR3 sequences, 16% seen only once; the top ten take approximately 5%. The material sequenced was PBMCs, mostly from graft donor cells, taken 360 days after TCRalphabeta/CD19-depleted stem cell transplant. Receptors originate from a male patient under 18 who had a stem cell transplant for acute lymphoblastic leukemia, so the T cells may come from the graft donor.

There are a few counts of this clonotype. The J gene is TRBJ2-6, the V gene TRBV5-6; 12 bases are shared with TRBD1. The V and J ends lost 1 base and 0 bases, in that order; junction bases with no gene match: 8. This CDR3 has 20 amino acids. Germline V lookup: CDR1 SGHDT, CDR2 YYEEEE. The CDR3 DNA reads as TGTGCCAGCAGCTTGTACGGGACAGGGGGCACCCCCTCTGGGGCCAACGTCCTGACTTTC. It encodes CASSLYGTGGTPSGANVLTF.

The genes are TRBV11-2 and TRBJ2-1; 7 positions agree with TRBD2. V shed 0 bases and J 3 bases; nucleotides not matched to a gene: 11. CDR3 length: 18 residues. The germline gives CDR1 SGHAT, CDR2 FQNNGV. The DNA of the CDR3 is TGTGCCAGCAGCTTAGATCCAGGACGGCTAGCGGTCTACAATGAGCAGTTCTTC. It specifies CASSLDPGRLAVYNEQFF.

The chain carries TRBV2 and TRBJ2-1, with a tentative D call TRBD2 (6 bases). The CDR3 consists of 14 residues. Per germline, CDR1 SNHLY and CDR2 FYNNEI. V was pared by 8 bases and J by 0 bases, with 11 bases between. The CDR3 protein is CASEAGYSYNEQFF. As DNA, the CDR3 is TGTGCCAGCGAGGCGGGGTACTCCTACAATGAGCAGTTCTTC.

This clonotype was seen a handful of times. V and J are TRBV24-1 and TRBJ1-5; perhaps TRBD1 as D (5 bases). Trimming stripped 6 bases from V and 2 bases from J, with 10 bases between. CDR3 size: 14 residues. CDR1 is KGHDR, CDR2 SFDVKD, per germline. CDR3 sequence (DNA): TGTGCCACCAGTTGGGGGTCGGGCAATCAGCCCCAGCATTTT. This translates into CATSWGSGNQPQHF.

This clonotype was seen a handful of times. The chain carries TRBV12-3 or TRBV12-4 and TRBJ2-7; possible D gene TRBD1, 6 bases. V was trimmed by 3 bases and J by 3 bases, leaving 12 bases between them. The CDR3 sequence is 14 residues long. CDR3 DNA: TGTGCCAGCAGTTTTGGGACATCCTACTACGAGCAGTACTTC. Translating it yields CASSFGTSYYEQYF.

This clonotype came up a few times. The J gene is TRBJ2-5, the V gene TRBV29-1; possibly TRBD1 for D (5 bases). The V gene's germline CDR1 is SQVTM and CDR2 ANQGSEA. V shed 5 bases and J shed 7 bases, with 11 bases lying between them. This CDR3 is built from 11 residues. CDR3 protein: CSVLIQATQYF. The CDR3 DNA is TGCAGCGTTCTCATACAGGCGACCCAGTACTTC.

This clonotype was found a few times. The chain recombines TRBV2 with TRBJ1-6; D remains ambiguous. CDR3 size: 15 residues. The V and J ends lost 6 bases and 11 bases respectively, with 20 bases between them. CDR1 is SNHLY, CDR2 FYNNEI, per germline. The CDR3 region is CASRKERGLHPPLHF. In DNA, the CDR3 is TGTGCCAGCAGGAAAGAGAGAGGCCTCCACCCACCCCTCCACTTT. Full variable domain (outside the CDR3, taken from reference TRBV2 and TRBJ1-6): EPEVTQTPSHQVTQMGQEVILRCVPISNHLYFYWYRQILGQKVEFLVSFYNNEISEKSEIFDDQFSVERPDGSNFTLKIRSTKLEDSAMYFCASRKERGLHPPLHFGNGTRLTVT.

This clonotype turned up a few times. The chain recombines TRBV5-1 with TRBJ2-1; no clear D gene. Trimming left V 5 bases short and J 8 bases short, with 17 bases between. The CDR3 totals 14 residues. Germline CDR1 is SGHRS and CDR2 is YFSETQ. The CDR3: CASSSALKWDEQFF. In nucleotides, the CDR3 is TGCGCCAGCAGTTCAGCCCTCAAGTGGGATGAGCAGTTCTTC.

V and J are TRBV18 and TRBJ2-3; D ambiguous. Germline assignment: CDR1 KGHSH and CDR2 LQKENI. This CDR3 spans 13 amino acids. The ends were cut back, 3 bases at V and 2 bases at J, with 6 bases in the middle. Written as DNA, the CDR3 is TGTGCCAGCTCACCTCGGCACACAGATACGCAGTATTTT. Protein: CASSPRHTDTQYF.

The chain combines TRBV2 with TRBJ2-3; no clear D gene. CDR3 length: 15 residues. CDR1 is SNHLY, CDR2 FYNNEI, per germline. V was trimmed by 2 bases and J by 4 bases, leaving 13 bases between them. The CDR3 sequence: CASSEFPEVPDTQYF. The CDR3 DNA is TGTGCCAGCAGTGAATTCCCCGAGGTCCCAGATACGCAGTATTTT.

This clonotype was detected a few times. The chain recombines TRBV25-1 with TRBJ2-7; 7 bases map to TRBD2. V was clipped by 2 bases and J by 5 bases; unmatched bases: 6. The CDR3 contains 14 residues. Per germline, CDR1 MGHDK and CDR2 SYGVNS. CDR3 nucleotide sequence: TGTGCCAGCAGTGAACATGCGGGAGCGAACGAGCAGTACTTC. Translating gives CASSEHAGANEQYF.

CDR3 sequence: CASSFGPRDRASYEQYF. In DNA, the CDR3 is TGTGCCAGCAGTTTTGGGCCGCGAGACAGGGCCTCCTACGAGCAGTACTTC. The chain combines TRBV27 with TRBJ2-7; TRBD1 aligns across 7 bases. V lost 3 bases and J lost 0; bases outside the gene matches: 11. From germline, CDR1 is MNHEY and CDR2 SMNVEV (reference sequence). This CDR3 spans 17 amino acids.

At least ten counts were recorded for this clonotype. This chain joins TRBV29-1 and TRBJ2-2, with D perhaps matching TRBD2 (5 bases). Germline assignment: CDR1 SQVTM and CDR2 ANQGSEA. CDR3 length: 16 residues. V was shortened by 0 bases and J by 6 bases, with 17 bases between the two germline ends. In DNA form, the CDR3 reads TGCAGCGTTGAAGATCGTCGCCGGACGGGGTCCGGGGAGCTGTTTTTT. This codes for CSVEDRRRTGSGELFF.

The count of this clonotype is one. The chain employs TRBV19 and TRBJ2-3; 13 positions agree with TRBD2. V dropped 7 bases and J dropped 3; count of bases not matched to a gene: 4. Germline-derived CDR1 and CDR2 are LNHDA and SQIVND (reference sequence). The CDR3 has 15 residues. CDR3 residues: CASNPLAGGTDTQYF. The CDR3 nucleotides are TGTGCCAGTAACCCACTAGCGGGAGGGACAGATACGCAGTATTTT. Full variable domain (missing parts from reference TRBV19 and TRBJ2-3): DGGITQSPKYLFRKEGQNVTLSCEQNLNHDAMYWYRQDPGQGLRLIYYSQIVNDFQKGDIAEGYSVSREKKESFPLTVTSAQKNPTAFYLCASNPLAGGTDTQYFGPGTRLTVL.

The chain couples TRBV12-3 or TRBV12-4 to TRBJ2-7; possible D gene TRBD2, 6 bases. The CDR3 length is 19 residues. Deletions cut 2 bases from V and 3 bases from J, with 26 bases between. The CDR3 here is CASSLRGAGNIAIGYEQYF. The CDR3 DNA reads as TGTGCCAGCAGTTTAAGGGGCGCGGGAAACATAGCTATCGGCTACGAGCAGTACTTC.

The rearrangement links TRBV29-1 to TRBJ2-2; the D is unclear. Trimming cost V 4 bases and J 5 bases, with 8 bases left between them. The CDR3 totals 12 residues. Germline assignment: CDR1 SQVTM and CDR2 ANQGSEA. The CDR3 nucleotides read TGCAGCGTTGTTCAGGTGACCGGGGAGCTGTTTTTT. This translates into CSVVQVTGELFF.